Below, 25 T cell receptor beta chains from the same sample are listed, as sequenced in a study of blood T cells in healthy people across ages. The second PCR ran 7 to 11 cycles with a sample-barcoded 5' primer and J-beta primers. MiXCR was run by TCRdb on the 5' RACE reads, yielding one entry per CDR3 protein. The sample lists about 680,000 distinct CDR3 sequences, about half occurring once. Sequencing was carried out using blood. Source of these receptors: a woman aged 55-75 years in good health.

CDR3 residues: CSARDWRDQPQHF. The CDR3 DNA is TGCAGTGCTAGAGATTGGAGAGATCAGCCCCAGCATTTT. The rearrangement links TRBV20-1 to TRBJ1-5, with D hard to call. V was pared by 0 bases and J by 5 bases, with 8 bases between. Per the germline V gene, CDR1 is DFQATT and CDR2 is SNEGSKA (reference sequence). The CDR3 consists of 13 residues.

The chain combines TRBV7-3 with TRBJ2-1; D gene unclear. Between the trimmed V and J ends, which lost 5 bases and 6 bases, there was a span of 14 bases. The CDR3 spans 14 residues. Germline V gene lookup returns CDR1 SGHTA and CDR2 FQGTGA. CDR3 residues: CASSPQIPSNEQFF. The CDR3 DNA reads TGTGCCAGCAGCCCACAAATCCCCTCCAATGAGCAGTTCTTC.

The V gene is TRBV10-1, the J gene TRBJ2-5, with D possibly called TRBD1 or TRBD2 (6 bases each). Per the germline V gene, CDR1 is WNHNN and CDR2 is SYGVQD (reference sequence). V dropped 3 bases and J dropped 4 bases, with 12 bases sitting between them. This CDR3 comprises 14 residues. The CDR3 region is CASSEKGGGETQYF. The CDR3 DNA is TGCGCCAGCAGTGAAAAGGGGGGAGGAGAGACCCAGTACTTC.

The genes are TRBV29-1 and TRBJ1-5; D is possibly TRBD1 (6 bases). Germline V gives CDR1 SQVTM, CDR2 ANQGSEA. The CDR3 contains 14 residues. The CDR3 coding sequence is TGCATCGTCCTGACAGGACAGACCAATCAGCCCCAGCATTTT. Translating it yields CIVLTGQTNQPQHF.

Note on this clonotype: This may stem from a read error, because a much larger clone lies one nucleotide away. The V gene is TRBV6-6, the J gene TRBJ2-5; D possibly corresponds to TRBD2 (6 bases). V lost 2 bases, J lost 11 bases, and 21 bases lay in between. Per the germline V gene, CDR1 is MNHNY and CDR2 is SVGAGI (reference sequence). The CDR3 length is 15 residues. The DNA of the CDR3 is TGTGCCAGCAGTTACGCCCAGCGGGCCTACAATGAGCAGTACTTC. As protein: CASSYAQRAYNEQYF.

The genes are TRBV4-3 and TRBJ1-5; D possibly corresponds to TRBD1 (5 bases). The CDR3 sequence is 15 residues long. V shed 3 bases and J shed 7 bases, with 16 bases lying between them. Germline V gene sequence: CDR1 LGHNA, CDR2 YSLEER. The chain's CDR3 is CASSHGAGRDQPQHF. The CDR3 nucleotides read TGCGCCAGCAGCCACGGGGCAGGACGGGACCAGCCCCAGCATTTT.

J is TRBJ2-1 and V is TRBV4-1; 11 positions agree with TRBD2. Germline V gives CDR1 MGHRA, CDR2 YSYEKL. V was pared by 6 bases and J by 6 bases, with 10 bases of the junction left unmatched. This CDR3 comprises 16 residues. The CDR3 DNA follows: TGCGCCAGCAGAGGGGTTAGCGGGAGGGGGGGCAATGAGCAGTTCTTC. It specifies CASRGVSGRGGNEQFF.

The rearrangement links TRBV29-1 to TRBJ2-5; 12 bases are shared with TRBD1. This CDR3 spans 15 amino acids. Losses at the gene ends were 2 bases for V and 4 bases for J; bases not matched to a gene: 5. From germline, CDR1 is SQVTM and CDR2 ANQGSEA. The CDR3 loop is CSVEPGQGARETQYF. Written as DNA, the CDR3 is TGCAGCGTTGAACCGGGACAGGGGGCTAGAGAGACCCAGTACTTC.

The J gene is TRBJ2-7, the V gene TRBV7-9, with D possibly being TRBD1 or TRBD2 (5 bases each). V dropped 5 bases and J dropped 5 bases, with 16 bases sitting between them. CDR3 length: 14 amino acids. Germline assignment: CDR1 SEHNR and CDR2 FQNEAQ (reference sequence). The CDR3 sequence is CASSRWGRENEQYF. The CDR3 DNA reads TGTGCCAGCAGCCGGTGGGGCAGGGAGAACGAGCAGTACTTC.

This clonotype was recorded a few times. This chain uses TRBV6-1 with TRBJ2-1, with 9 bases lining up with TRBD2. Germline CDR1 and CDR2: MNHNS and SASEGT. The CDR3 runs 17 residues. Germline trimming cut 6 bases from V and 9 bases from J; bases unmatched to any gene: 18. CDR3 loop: CASSQAGTSRHRGEQFF. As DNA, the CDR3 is TGTGCCAGCAGCCAAGCCGGGACTAGCCGTCATCGGGGTGAGCAGTTCTTC.

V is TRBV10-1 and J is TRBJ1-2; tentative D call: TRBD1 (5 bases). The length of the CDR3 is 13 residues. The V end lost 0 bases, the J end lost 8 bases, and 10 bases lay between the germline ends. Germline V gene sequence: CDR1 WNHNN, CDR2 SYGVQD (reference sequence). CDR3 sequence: CASSESRGRGYTF. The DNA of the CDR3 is TGCGCCAGCAGTGAGTCGAGGGGTCGGGGCTACACCTTC.

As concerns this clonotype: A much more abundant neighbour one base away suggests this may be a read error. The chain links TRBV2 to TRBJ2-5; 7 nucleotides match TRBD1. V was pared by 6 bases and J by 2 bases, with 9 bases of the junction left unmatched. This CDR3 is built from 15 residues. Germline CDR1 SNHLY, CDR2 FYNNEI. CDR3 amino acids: CASRGRTGAQETQYF. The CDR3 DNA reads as TGTGCCAGCAGGGGTAGGACAGGAGCTCAAGAGACCCAGTACTTC.

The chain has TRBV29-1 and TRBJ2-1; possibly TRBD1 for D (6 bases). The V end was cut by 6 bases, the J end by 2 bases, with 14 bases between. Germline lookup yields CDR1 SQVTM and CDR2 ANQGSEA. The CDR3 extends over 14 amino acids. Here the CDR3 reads CSVRTGLAYNEQFF. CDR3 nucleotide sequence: TGCAGCGTCAGAACAGGGTTGGCCTACAATGAGCAGTTCTTC.

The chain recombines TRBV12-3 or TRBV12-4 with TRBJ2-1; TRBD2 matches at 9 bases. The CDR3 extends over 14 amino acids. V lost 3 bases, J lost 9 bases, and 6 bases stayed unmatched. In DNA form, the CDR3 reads TGTGCCAGCAGTTTCCGGACTAGCGTTGTTGAGCAGTTCTTC. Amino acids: CASSFRTSVVEQFF.

This CDR3 reads CASPGGRVVGQETQYF. CDR3 nucleotides: TGTGCCAGCCCCGGGGGGCGCGTGGTCGGACAAGAGACCCAGTACTTC. The chain employs TRBV6-5 and TRBJ2-5; D might be TRBD2 (7 bases). V lost 8 bases and J 2 bases, leaving 21 bases between the germline ends. This CDR3 contains 16 residues. CDR1 and CDR2 from the germline V gene are MNHEY and SVGAGI.

This chain's CDR3 is CASSLMLAGGGRNEQFF. DNA for the CDR3: TGTGCCAGCAGCTTAATGTTAGCGGGAGGTGGGCGCAATGAGCAGTTCTTC. This chain links TRBV7-2 with TRBJ2-1, with TRBD2 identical over 10 bases. CDR1 and CDR2 (germline): SGHTA, FQGNSA. The trim removed 2 bases at V and 6 bases at J, leaving 10 bases unmatched. This CDR3 contains 17 residues.

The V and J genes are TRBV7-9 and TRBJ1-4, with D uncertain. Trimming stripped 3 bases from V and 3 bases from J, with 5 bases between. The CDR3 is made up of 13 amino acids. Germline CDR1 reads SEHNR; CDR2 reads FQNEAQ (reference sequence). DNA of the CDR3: TGTGCCAGCAGCTTGCAGCCTAATGAAAAACTGTTTTTT. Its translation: CASSLQPNEKLFF.

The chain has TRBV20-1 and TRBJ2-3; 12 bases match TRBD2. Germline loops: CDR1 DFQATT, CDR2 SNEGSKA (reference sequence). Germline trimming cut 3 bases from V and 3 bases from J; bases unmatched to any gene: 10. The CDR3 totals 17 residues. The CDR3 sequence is CSASSLLTSGSTDTQYF. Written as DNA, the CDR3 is TGCAGTGCTAGTTCCCTACTGACTAGCGGGAGTACAGATACGCAGTATTTT.

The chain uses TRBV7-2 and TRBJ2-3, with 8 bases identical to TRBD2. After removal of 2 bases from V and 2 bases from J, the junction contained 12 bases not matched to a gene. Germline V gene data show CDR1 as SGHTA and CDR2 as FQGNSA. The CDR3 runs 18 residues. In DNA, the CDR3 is TGTGCCAGCAGCTTACTTGCGGGGGGCCCCTTTTTCACAGATACGCAGTATTTT. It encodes CASSLLAGGPFFTDTQYF.

CDR3 sequence (DNA): TGTGCCAGCAGCTTGGCCGCCGGCAACTCCTACGAGCAGTACTTC. Its protein product is CASSLAAGNSYEQYF. This rearrangement joins TRBV5-4 to TRBJ2-7; no firm D call. V was clipped by 0 bases and J by 0 bases, with 10 bases between them. CDR1 and CDR2 from the germline V gene are SGHNT and YYREEE (reference sequence). The CDR3 is 15 residues long. The full variable domain, its missing parts supplied by reference TRBV5-4 and TRBJ2-7, is ETGVTQSPTHLIKTRGQQVTLRCSSQSGHNTVSWYQQALGQGPQFIFQYYREEENGRGNFPPRFSGLQFPNYSSELNVNALELDDSALYLCASSLAAGNSYEQYFGPGTRLTVT.

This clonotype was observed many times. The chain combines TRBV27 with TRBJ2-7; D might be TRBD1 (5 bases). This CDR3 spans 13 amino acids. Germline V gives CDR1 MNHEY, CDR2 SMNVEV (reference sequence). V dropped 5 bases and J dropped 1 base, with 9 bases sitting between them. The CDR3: CASSHGHSYEQYF. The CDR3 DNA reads TGTGCCAGCAGTCACGGACATTCCTACGAGCAGTACTTC.

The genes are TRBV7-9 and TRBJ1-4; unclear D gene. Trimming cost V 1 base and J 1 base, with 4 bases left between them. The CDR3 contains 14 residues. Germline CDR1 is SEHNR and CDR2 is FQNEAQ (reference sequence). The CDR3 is CASSLGKTNEKLFF. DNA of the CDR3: TGTGCCAGCAGCTTAGGGAAAACTAATGAAAAACTGTTTTTT.

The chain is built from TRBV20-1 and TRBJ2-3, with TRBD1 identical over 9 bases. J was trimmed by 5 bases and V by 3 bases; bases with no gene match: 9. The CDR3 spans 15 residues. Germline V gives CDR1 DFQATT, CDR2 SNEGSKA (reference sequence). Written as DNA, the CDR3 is TGCAGTGCTAGCCATACAGGGGGCGCGGGAGATACGCAGTATTTT. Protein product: CSASHTGGAGDTQYF.

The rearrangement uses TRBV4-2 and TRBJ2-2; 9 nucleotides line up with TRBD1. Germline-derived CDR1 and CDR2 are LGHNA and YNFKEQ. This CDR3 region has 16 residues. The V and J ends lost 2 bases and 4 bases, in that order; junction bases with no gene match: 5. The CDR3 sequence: CASSQLGQGGTGELFF. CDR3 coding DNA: TGTGCCAGCAGCCAACTGGGACAGGGTGGCACCGGGGAGCTGTTTTTT.

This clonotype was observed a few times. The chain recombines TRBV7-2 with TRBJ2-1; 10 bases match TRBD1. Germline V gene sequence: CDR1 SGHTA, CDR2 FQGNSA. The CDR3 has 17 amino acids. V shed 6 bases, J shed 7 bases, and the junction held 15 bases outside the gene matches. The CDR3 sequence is CASSRRGSGDRGNEQFF. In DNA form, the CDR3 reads TGTGCCAGCAGTCGCCGGGGTTCGGGGGACAGGGGTAATGAGCAGTTCTTC.